The entry below gives a single T cell receptor beta chain sequence along with its context. From germline, CDR1 is SNHLY and CDR2 FYNNEI. V dropped 7 bases and J dropped 0 bases, with 15 bases sitting between them. The CDR3 loop spans 15 amino acids. The data are from a study of control samples from healthy donors and cancer patients. The repertoire was sequenced with immunoSEQ multiplex PCR; TCRdb's copy has only in-frame clones and lacks some. The table lists 100,000 to 110,000 clones, more than 75% of them singletons. The material sequenced was blood. The chain recombines TRBV2 with TRBJ1-1; tentatively, D is TRBD1 (5 bases). The TCR was taken from a woman aged 50 to 60 in good health. CDR3 nucleotide sequence: TGTGCCAGCAAAGATACCGGGACGGTGAACACTGAAGCTTTCTTT. Its protein is CASKDTGTVNTEAFF. The variable domain in full, with the rest retrieved from reference TRBV2 and TRBJ1-1, is EPEVTQTPSHQVTQMGQEVILRCVPISNHLYFYWYRQILGQKVEFLVSFYNNEISEKSEIFDDQFSVERPDGSNFTLKIRSTKLEDSAMYFCASKDTGTVNTEAFFGQGTRLTVV.